Listed below are T cell receptor beta chains from one sample, sequenced in a study of T cell repertoires in cytomegalovirus infection. Their cognate antigens are unknown. MiXCR, applied by TCRdb to the reads, yields one record per CDR3 protein. This sample has 650,000 to 900,000 distinct CDR3 sequences, with 25% to 35% found just once. The sample here was cultured CD8+ T cells from PBMCs, taken from culture after CMV antigen stimulation. The origin of the receptors is a human donor in good health (CMV status not recorded). Some clones in this sample may be carry-over from other donors' samples. CDR3s include the opening cysteine and the closing phenylalanine or tryptophan. Fields, in order: J gene, clone size, V gene, D gene, CDR3 DNA, CDR3 protein. A D gene is named only where the DNA matches it firmly. Clone size, where shown, is once, few, many, or a class for clones that have expanded.

j_gene: TRBJ2-7; abundance: few; v_gene: TRBV5-4; d_gene: TRBD2; CDR3nt: TGTGCCAGCAGCGGATGGCTAGCGGGGGCTTCCTACGAGCAGTACTTC; CDR3aa: CASSGWLAGASYEQYF
j_gene: TRBJ1-2; abundance: few; v_gene: TRBV27; d_gene: NA; CDR3nt: TGTGCCAGCAGTTTAATTCCAGGCCCAAAAGGGGATGGCTACACCTTC; CDR3aa: CASSLIPGPKGDGYTF
j_gene: TRBJ1-1; abundance: many; v_gene: TRBV7-2; d_gene: NA; CDR3nt: TGTGCCAGCAGCTTAGAGGGATTCTTGAACACTGAAGCTTTCTTT; CDR3aa: CASSLEGFLNTEAFF
j_gene: TRBJ2-3; abundance: NA; v_gene: TRBV11-3; d_gene: TRBD2; CDR3nt: TGTGCCAGCAGCTTAGAGGCTAGCGGGGCATATACGCAGTATTTT; CDR3aa: CASSLEASGAYTQYF
j_gene: TRBJ2-3; abundance: once; v_gene: TRBV28; d_gene: TRBD1; CDR3nt: TGTGCCAGCACACTGGACAGGGAAGGGGAAGATACGCAGTATTTT; CDR3aa: CASTLDREGEDTQYF
j_gene: TRBJ2-1; abundance: NA; v_gene: TRBV14; d_gene: NA; CDR3nt: TGTGCCAGCAGCCCCATTATCGATAACAATGAGCAGTTCTTC; CDR3aa: CASSPIIDNNEQFF
j_gene: TRBJ1-1; abundance: few; v_gene: TRBV6-5; d_gene: NA; CDR3nt: TGTGCCAGCAGTATCAGGGAGGGAACTGAAGCTTTCTTT; CDR3aa: CASSIREGTEAFF
j_gene: TRBJ2-1; abundance: NA; v_gene: TRBV5-1; d_gene: NA; CDR3nt: TGCGCCAGCAGCTCGCCGAACTACAATGAGCAGTTCTTC; CDR3aa: CASSSPNYNEQFF
j_gene: TRBJ2-1; abundance: NA; v_gene: TRBV10-3; d_gene: NA; CDR3nt: TGTGCCATCAGTGACAACGAGGGGCAGGGTCACTCCTACAATGAGCAGTTCTTC; CDR3aa: CAISDNEGQGHSYNEQFF
j_gene: TRBJ1-2; abundance: many; v_gene: TRBV4-3; d_gene: TRBD1; CDR3nt: TGCGCCAGCAGCCAGGGGACAGGGTCAGCGTCGTATGGCTACACCTTC; CDR3aa: CASSQGTGSASYGYTF
j_gene: TRBJ2-2; abundance: few; v_gene: TRBV27; d_gene: TRBD2; CDR3nt: TGTGCCAGCACAAGCGGGGTGGGCACCGGGGAGCTGTTTTTT; CDR3aa: CASTSGVGTGELFF
j_gene: TRBJ1-1; abundance: NA; v_gene: TRBV28; d_gene: NA; CDR3nt: TGTGCCAGCAGTTACGTTGGGGGAATATTTGGAGTGAACACTGAAGCTTTCTTT; CDR3aa: CASSYVGGIFGVNTEAFF
j_gene: TRBJ1-1; abundance: NA; v_gene: TRBV7-6; d_gene: NA; CDR3nt: TGTGCCAGCAGCTTAAATGAGGGGAACACTGAAGCTTTCTTT; CDR3aa: CASSLNEGNTEAFF
j_gene: TRBJ2-2; abundance: many; v_gene: TRBV7-2; d_gene: TRBD1; CDR3nt: TGTGCCAGCAGCTTAGAGGGGACAGGGTTCGGGGAGCTGTTTTTT; CDR3aa: CASSLEGTGFGELFF
j_gene: TRBJ2-2; abundance: NA; v_gene: TRBV6-5; d_gene: NA; CDR3nt: TGTGCCAGCAGTGGTATTTCCGACCGGGCCGGGGAGCTGTTTTTT; CDR3aa: CASSGISDRAGELFF
j_gene: TRBJ2-7; abundance: NA; v_gene: TRBV5-6; d_gene: NA; CDR3nt: TGTGCCAGCAGCCCGAGTACTTTGCGGGCAACATACGAGCAGTACTTC; CDR3aa: CASSPSTLRATYEQYF
j_gene: TRBJ1-5; abundance: NA; v_gene: TRBV19; d_gene: NA; CDR3nt: TGTGCCAGTAGTATAGACTCACTGGGACCATATAGCAATCAGCCCCAGCATTTT; CDR3aa: CASSIDSLGPYSNQPQHF
j_gene: TRBJ1-1; abundance: NA; v_gene: TRBV7-9; d_gene: NA; CDR3nt: TGTGCCAGCAGCCACGGAGTCACTGAAGCTTTCTTT; CDR3aa: CASSHGVTEAFF
j_gene: TRBJ2-5; abundance: NA; v_gene: TRBV3-1; d_gene: TRBD1; CDR3nt: TGTGCCAGCAGCCATCCGGGACAGGAGCATCAAGAGACCCAGTACTTC; CDR3aa: CASSHPGQEHQETQYF
j_gene: TRBJ2-1; abundance: NA; v_gene: TRBV6-2/TRBV6-3; d_gene: NA; CDR3nt: TGTGCCAGCAGTTACGCGGTTAGGGAGCAGTTCTTC; CDR3aa: CASSYAVREQFF
j_gene: TRBJ2-1; abundance: NA; v_gene: TRBV6-5; d_gene: TRBD2; CDR3nt: TGTGCCAGCAGTTACTCGGCGGGGGAGTACAATGAGCAGTTCTTC; CDR3aa: CASSYSAGEYNEQFF
j_gene: TRBJ1-6; abundance: many; v_gene: TRBV7-8; d_gene: TRBD1; CDR3nt: TGTGCCAGCAGCAAGACAGGGGGCGAGGCACCCCTCCACTTT; CDR3aa: CASSKTGGEAPLHF
j_gene: TRBJ1-1; abundance: NA; v_gene: TRBV7-9; d_gene: NA; CDR3nt: TGTGCCAGCAGCTTGGACGACACTGAAGCTTTCTTT; CDR3aa: CASSLDDTEAFF
j_gene: TRBJ1-3; abundance: once; v_gene: TRBV4-2; d_gene: NA; CDR3nt: TGTGCCAGCAGCCAAGGACAGAGTCTCTCTGGAAACACCATATATTTT; CDR3aa: CASSQGQSLSGNTIYF
j_gene: TRBJ2-5; abundance: NA; v_gene: TRBV7-8; d_gene: TRBD2; CDR3nt: TGTGCCAGCAGCTTTTCTAGCGGGGGAACCTCCCATTGGGCGTACCAAGAGACCCAGTACTTC; CDR3aa: CASSFSSGGTSHWAYQETQYF
j_gene: TRBJ1-1; abundance: few; v_gene: TRBV15; d_gene: TRBD1; CDR3nt: TGTGCCACCAGCAGAGTTTTCGAGGGGGCGGACACTGAAGCTTTCTTT; CDR3aa: CATSRVFEGADTEAFF